These 26 T cell receptor beta chains were sequenced from one sample in a study of shared clonotypes between healthy human individuals. The table came from immunoSEQ multiplex PCR; TCRdb's copy has only in-frame clones and leaves some out. The table has roughly 100,000 clones, around 71% seen once; the top ten hold approximately 23%. Input material: memory CD8+ T cells sorted from blood. Noted subset: CD45RO+ cells pooled with CCR7-negative TemRA cells. Source of these receptors: a woman in her 30s in good health.

The rearrangement uses TRBV6-1 and TRBJ2-7; 9 bases agree with TRBD2. V lost 6 bases to trimming and J lost 3 bases; unmatched junction nucleotides: 9. The CDR3 length is 15 residues. Germline CDR1 MNHNS, CDR2 SASEGT. The CDR3 nucleotides are TGTGCCAGCAGCTCCAGAGATAGCGGGAGCTACGAGCAGTACTTC. Translating it yields CASSSRDSGSYEQYF.

The rearrangement joins TRBV30 to TRBJ2-3; D call uncertain. Germline values: CDR1 GTSNPN, CDR2 SVGIG (reference sequence). The CDR3 totals 14 residues. V dropped 0 bases and J dropped 2 bases, with 9 bases sitting between them. The CDR3, as DNA: TGTGCCTGGAGTGTATACGGACCCACAGATACGCAGTATTTT. It translates to CAWSVYGPTDTQYF.

The V gene is TRBV11-2, the J gene TRBJ2-5; D is possibly TRBD2 (5 bases). The V end was cut by 1 base, the J end by 1 base, with 13 bases between. The CDR3 has 16 residues. From germline, CDR1 is SGHAT and CDR2 FQNNGV. This CDR3 reads CASSLGPGIFQETQYF. DNA of the CDR3: TGTGCCAGCAGCTTAGGACCGGGAATCTTCCAAGAGACCCAGTACTTC.

The rearrangement joins TRBV7-9 to TRBJ2-3; 7 bases are a match to TRBD2. Germline CDR1 and CDR2: SEHNR and FQNEAQ (reference sequence). The CDR3 contains 12 residues. After removal of 5 bases from V and 8 bases from J, the junction contained 4 bases not matched to a gene. The CDR3 bases are TGTGCCAGCAGCCCTCAGCGGGGTACGCAGTATTTT. Its protein is CASSPQRGTQYF. Full variable domain (rest looked up from reference TRBV7-9 and TRBJ2-3): DTGVSQNPRHKITKRGQNVTFRCDPISEHNRLYWYRQTLGQGPEFLTYFQNEAQLEKSRLLSDRFSAERPKGSFSTLEIQRTEQGDSAMYLCASSPQRGTQYFGPGTRLTVL.

This chain joins TRBV7-8 and TRBJ2-1; D might be TRBD2 (6 bases). Germline V CDR1 and CDR2: SGHVS, FQNEAQ. Trimming cost V 2 bases and J 2 bases, with 16 bases left between them. This CDR3 contains 17 residues. Written as DNA, the CDR3 is TGTGCCAGCAGCTTAACTCTCGGGAGCCCTACCTACAATGAGCAGTTCTTC. This sequence encodes CASSLTLGSPTYNEQFF.

In this sample, this clone turned up many times. This likely came from a read error, as a far larger clone is one base away. This sequence joins TRBV4-2 and TRBJ1-5, with D tentatively TRBD1 (6 bases). The CDR3 sequence is 14 residues long. The germline V gene encodes CDR1 LGHNA and CDR2 YNFKEQ. The V end was cut by 1 base, the J end by 7 bases, with 11 bases between. CDR3 bases: TGTGCCAGCAGCCAAGTAGCGGACAGACAGCCCCAGCATTTT. Its translation: CASSQVADRQPQHF.

The chain couples TRBV25-1 to TRBJ2-1; 12 bases are a match to TRBD2. CDR3 size: 16 residues. The germline V gene encodes CDR1 MGHDK and CDR2 SYGVNS. With 2 bases clipped from V and 4 bases from J, the junction kept 3 bases outside the gene matches. CDR3: CASSETGTSGYNEQFF. As DNA, the CDR3 is TGTGCCAGCAGTGAAACAGGGACTAGCGGGTACAATGAGCAGTTCTTC.

J is TRBJ2-3 and V is TRBV19, with 13 nucleotides matching TRBD2. Germline CDR1 reads LNHDA; CDR2 reads SQIVND (reference sequence). The CDR3 has 18 residues. V lost 0 bases and J lost 2; bases outside the gene matches: 5. CDR3 nucleotide sequence: TGTGCCAGTAGTATAGATCCGGGACTAGCGGGGCCCACAGATACGCAGTATTTT. Protein sequence: CASSIDPGLAGPTDTQYF.

This chain links TRBV4-1 with TRBJ1-1, with 8 bases identical to TRBD1. V was pared by 5 bases and J by 3 bases, with 5 bases of the junction left unmatched. The CDR3 totals 14 residues. Germline CDR1 is MGHRA and CDR2 is YSYEKL. CDR3: CASSYRGFDTEAFF. As DNA, the CDR3 is TGCGCCAGCAGCTACAGGGGGTTCGACACTGAAGCTTTCTTT.

This chain uses TRBV2 with TRBJ1-5; no clear D gene. Germline loops: CDR1 SNHLY, CDR2 FYNNEI. V lost 1 base, J lost 4 bases, and 20 bases lay in between. CDR3 length: 18 residues. The CDR3 loop reads CASSEDGSRTVANQPQHF. The CDR3, as DNA: TGTGCCAGCAGTGAAGATGGTTCCAGGACTGTAGCAAATCAGCCCCAGCATTTT.

CDR3 in DNA: TGTGCCAGCAGTGAATTTCCTGGCACCTCTGGAAACACCATATATTTT. It codes for CASSEFPGTSGNTIYF. This chain connects TRBV25-1 to TRBJ1-3; D uncertain. Trimming removed 1 base from V and 0 bases from J, with 10 bases in between. The CDR3 is 16 amino acids. Germline V gene sequence: CDR1 MGHDK, CDR2 SYGVNS.

Written as DNA, the CDR3 is TGTGCCAGCAGCACTCCCCCCCGCGAGCCCCAAGAGACCCAGTACTTC. It specifies CASSTPPREPQETQYF. The chain has TRBV13 and TRBJ2-5; D remains ambiguous. Germline lookup yields CDR1 PRHDT and CDR2 FYEKMQ (reference sequence). V was trimmed by 5 bases and J by 1 base, leaving 17 bases between them. This CDR3 has 16 residues.

V usage is TRBV6-1 and J usage is TRBJ1-5; D may be TRBD1 (6 bases). The CDR3 length is 13 residues. Germline V gene data show CDR1 as MNHNS and CDR2 as SASEGT. Deletions cut 2 bases from V and 11 bases from J, with 13 bases between. The CDR3 region is CASSEWDTRSQHF. CDR3 coding DNA: TGTGCCAGCAGTGAATGGGACACCAGGTCCCAGCATTTT.

Points on this clone: Compared with germline, one end of the junction differs, possibly owing to a read error. The chain carries TRBV5-1 and TRBJ2-7; TRBD2 might be the D (5 bases). In germline, CDR1 is SGHRS, CDR2 YFSETQ. This CDR3 is 14 amino acids long. The CDR3 coding sequence is TGCGCCAGCAACTTGGAGTACGGGGTGGACGAGCAGTACTTC. This encodes CASNLEYGVDEQYF.

This clone was seen more than once but under ten times. The rearrangement links TRBV7-8 to TRBJ2-7; possible D gene TRBD1, 5 bases. The CDR3 loop spans 13 amino acids. Deletions cut 6 bases from V and 2 bases from J, with 11 bases between. Germline-derived CDR1 and CDR2 are SGHVS and FQNEAQ. CDR3 coding DNA: TGTGCCAGCAGGAAGGGGCCAACCTACGAGCAGTACTTC. Protein product: CASRKGPTYEQYF. The full variable domain, its missing parts supplied by reference TRBV7-8 and TRBJ2-7, is GAGVSQSPRYKVAKRGQDVALRCDPISGHVSLFWYQQALGQGPEFLTYFQNEAQLDKSGLPSDRFFAERPEGSVSTLKIQRTQQEDSAVYLCASRKGPTYEQYFGPGTRLTVT.

V gene TRBV30 combines with J gene TRBJ1-1; D is undetermined. The germline V gene encodes CDR1 GTSNPN and CDR2 SVGIG (reference sequence). V dropped 0 bases and J dropped 1 base, with 6 bases sitting between them. CDR3 length: 13 residues. CDR3 region: CAWSVGGNTEAFF. Written as DNA, the CDR3 is TGTGCCTGGAGTGTAGGAGGGAACACTGAAGCTTTCTTT.

Of note for this clone: A far larger clone is off by one base, so a read error is likely. The sample has other DNA sequences that encode this CDR3 too. The rearrangement uses TRBV4-1 and TRBJ2-3; 13 nucleotides align to TRBD2. V gave up 1 base and J gave up 6 bases; unmatched junction bases: 4. This CDR3 is built from 16 residues. Germline V gives CDR1 MGHRA, CDR2 YSYEKL. Written as DNA, the CDR3 is TGCGCCAGCAGCCAAGGACTAGCGGGAGGTGCGGATACGCAGTATTTT. It encodes CASSQGLAGGADTQYF.

The gene calls are TRBV2 and TRBJ2-1; the D gene is possibly TRBD1 (6 bases). Trimming left V 3 bases short and J 3 bases short, with 12 bases between. Germline-derived CDR1 and CDR2 are SNHLY and FYNNEI. This CDR3 spans 15 amino acids. The CDR3 is CASSDLGGRYNEQFF. CDR3 in DNA: TGTGCCAGCAGTGATTTAGGGGGTCGCTACAATGAGCAGTTCTTC.

This chain uses TRBV9 with TRBJ2-1; the match to TRBD2 covers 12 bases. With V trimmed by 4 bases and J by 5 bases, 1 base remained unmatched. Germline CDR1 is SGDLS and CDR2 is YYNGEE. This CDR3 contains 14 residues. The CDR3 reads CASSRLAGDNEQFF. The CDR3 region has the DNA TGTGCCAGCAGCCGACTAGCGGGGGACAATGAGCAGTTCTTC. The complete variable domain, with remaining parts taken from reference TRBV9 and TRBJ2-1, reads DSGVTQTPKHLITATGQRVTLRCSPRSGDLSVYWYQQSLDQGLQFLIQYYNGEERAKGNILERFSAQQFPDLHSELNLSSLELGDSALYFCASSRLAGDNEQFFGPGTRLTVL.

For this clone: This sample also contains other DNA sequences that code for the same CDR3. This chain uses TRBV29-1 with TRBJ2-7, with D unclear. The CDR3 is 10 amino acids. Germline assignment: CDR1 SQVTM and CDR2 ANQGSEA. The germline V and J ends were trimmed by 4 bases and 3 bases, with 4 bases remaining between them. The CDR3 bases are TGCAGCGTTGTAGACTACGAGCAGTACTTC. Encoded protein: CSVVDYEQYF.

Only a few counts were recorded for this clone. The chain links TRBV6-1 to TRBJ1-5; D is unclear. CDR1 and CDR2 from the germline V gene are MNHNS and SASEGT. Trimming left V 4 bases short and J 5 bases short, with 12 bases between. This CDR3 comprises 14 residues. CDR3 coding DNA: TGTGCCAGCAGTGTCGAAGACTCTCATCAGCCCCAGCATTTT. Its translation is CASSVEDSHQPQHF.

This rearrangement joins TRBV5-1 to TRBJ2-7; D is undetermined. This CDR3 contains 11 residues. Germline CDR1 and CDR2: SGHRS and YFSETQ. V lost 5 bases and J lost 5, with 8 bases in between. CDR3 amino acids: CASRRAHEQYF. For the CDR3, the DNA is TGCGCCAGCAGACGCGCGCACGAGCAGTACTTC.

The chain couples TRBV27 to TRBJ2-3; D might be TRBD1 or TRBD2, each matching 5 bases. Trimming took off 6 bases at V and 0 bases at J, with 13 bases between the two ends. There are 15 residues in the CDR3. CDR1 is MNHEY and CDR2 is SMNVEV in the germline V gene (reference sequence). Here the CDR3 DNA reads TGTGCCAGCAGCTTGGGACGTCCAAGCACAGATACGCAGTATTTT. The encoded protein is CASSLGRPSTDTQYF.

This clone showed up just a few times. The rearrangement links TRBV5-5 to TRBJ2-7; the match to TRBD1 covers 11 bases. This CDR3 is built from 15 residues. The V gene's germline CDR1 is SGHKS and CDR2 YYEKEE (reference sequence). J gave up 3 bases and V 5 bases, and 7 bases lay outside the gene matches. CDR3 DNA sequence: TGTGCCAGCAGTATCGCCGGGACAGGGGGCTACGAGCAGTACTTC. It codes for CASSIAGTGGYEQYF.

This clone has only one observation. The rearrangement joins TRBV5-4 to TRBJ2-1; 13 nucleotides match TRBD2. The CDR3 has 15 residues. The V segment lost 4 bases and the J segment 9 bases; nucleotides outside the gene matches: 7. Germline V gene sequence: CDR1 SGHNT, CDR2 YYREEE (reference sequence). CDR3 loop: CASSQLAGGPGEQFF. The DNA for the CDR3 is TGTGCCAGCAGCCAACTAGCGGGAGGGCCCGGTGAGCAGTTCTTC. Combining the CDR3 with reference TRBV5-4 and TRBJ2-1 gives the whole variable domain ETGVTQSPTHLIKTRGQQVTLRCSSQSGHNTVSWYQQALGQGPQFIFQYYREEENGRGNFPPRFSGLQFPNYSSELNVNALELDDSALYLCASSQLAGGPGEQFFGPGTRLTVL.

This sequence joins TRBV25-1 and TRBJ2-3; D gene ambiguous. This CDR3 region has 14 residues. V lost 5 bases and J 2 bases, leaving 11 bases between the germline ends. Germline V gene data show CDR1 as MGHDK and CDR2 as SYGVNS. This chain's CDR3 is CASSNGPPTDTQYF. The CDR3 region has the DNA TGTGCCAGCAGTAACGGACCACCCACAGATACGCAGTATTTT.